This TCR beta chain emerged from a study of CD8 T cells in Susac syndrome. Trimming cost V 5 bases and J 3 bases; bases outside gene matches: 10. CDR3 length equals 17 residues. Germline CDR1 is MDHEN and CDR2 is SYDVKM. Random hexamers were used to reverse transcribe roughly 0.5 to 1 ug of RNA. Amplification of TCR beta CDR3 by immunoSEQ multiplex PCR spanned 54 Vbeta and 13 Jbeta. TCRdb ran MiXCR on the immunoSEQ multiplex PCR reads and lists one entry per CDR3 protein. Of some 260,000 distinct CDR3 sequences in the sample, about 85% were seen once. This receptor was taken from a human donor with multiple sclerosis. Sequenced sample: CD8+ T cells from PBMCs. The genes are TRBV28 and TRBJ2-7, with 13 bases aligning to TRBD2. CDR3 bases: TGTGCCAGCAGTCTCCGGACTAGCGGGAGTAGGAGCTACGAGCAGTACTTC. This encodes CASSLRTSGSRSYEQYF.